One and the same sample provided the 13 T cell receptor beta chains below, sequenced in a study of blood T cell repertoires in COVID-19. Assay: immunoSEQ multiplex PCR; the TCRdb copy retains only in-frame clones and omits some. The sample gives around 74,000 clones, roughly 90% of which show up once; around a sixth is in the top ten. Sequences were obtained from peripheral blood. The source is a woman older than 75 with active or convalescent COVID-19.

The J gene is TRBJ2-7, the V gene TRBV6-5; no clear D gene. The CDR3 runs to 13 residues. Trimming stripped 6 bases from V and 0 bases from J, with 9 bases between. Germline CDR1 MNHEY, CDR2 SVGAGI. CDR3 DNA: TGTGCCAGCAGCAGTGGAGACTCCTACGAGCAGTACTTC. Translation gives CASSSGDSYEQYF.

The V gene is TRBV19, the J gene TRBJ2-1; 10 nucleotides match TRBD2. The CDR3 sequence is 13 residues long. CDR1 and CDR2 from the germline V gene are LNHDA and SQIVND (reference sequence). With 10 bases clipped from V and 7 bases from J, the junction kept 7 bases outside the gene matches. The CDR3 DNA reads TGTGCCATTTTAGCGGGGGGCTCGAATGAGCAGTTCTTC. It specifies CAILAGGSNEQFF.

The chain combines TRBV5-4 with TRBJ2-3, with D perhaps TRBD2 (5 bases). This CDR3 spans 15 amino acids. Germline V CDR1 and CDR2: SGHNT, YYREEE (reference sequence). V shed 2 bases and J shed 2 bases, with 12 bases lying between them. CDR3 loop: CASSFGGRFTDTQYF. CDR3 coding DNA: TGTGCCAGCAGCTTTGGCGGGCGGTTCACAGATACGCAGTATTTT.

The gene calls are TRBV4-1 and TRBJ2-4; D unresolved. This CDR3 spans 15 amino acids. Trimming removed 0 bases from V and 0 bases from J, with 6 bases in between. CDR1 and CDR2 (germline): MGHRA, YSYEKL. CDR3 protein: CASSQDPLAKNIQYF. CDR3 DNA: TGCGCCAGCAGCCAAGACCCGTTAGCCAAAAACATTCAGTACTTC.

V gene TRBV7-8 combines with J gene TRBJ1-3; 8 bases map to TRBD1. The ends lost 5 bases at V and 2 bases at J; junction bases unmatched: 11. CDR3 length equals 17 residues. CDR1 and CDR2 from the germline V gene are SGHVS and FQNEAQ. The CDR3 nucleotides read TGTGCCAGCAGCACTCGGTTTACAGGGGGTCCTGGAAACACCATATATTTT. Its protein is CASSTRFTGGPGNTIYF.

The rearrangement links TRBV2 to TRBJ2-2; D is undetermined. V was cut by 0 bases and J by 6 bases, with 11 bases left in between. Germline assignment: CDR1 SNHLY and CDR2 FYNNEI. CDR3 length: 15 residues. Written as DNA, the CDR3 is TGTGCCAGCAGTGAAGCGTCCGGTCGGGCCGGGGAGCTGTTTTTT. Protein product: CASSEASGRAGELFF.

V usage is TRBV7-6 and J usage is TRBJ2-1, with 13 bases identical to TRBD2. The V gene end was trimmed by 5 bases and the J gene end by 4 bases; junction bases not matched to a gene: 8. The CDR3 sequence is 17 residues long. Germline assignment: CDR1 SGHVS and CDR2 FNYEAQ. CDR3: CASSRSTSGGAYNEQFF. CDR3 nucleotides: TGTGCCAGCAGCCGCTCCACTAGCGGGGGGGCTTACAATGAGCAGTTCTTC. The entire variable domain, with the rest obtained from reference TRBV7-6 and TRBJ2-1, is as follows: GAGVSQSPRYKVTKRGQDVALRCDPISGHVSLYWYRQALGQGPEFLTYFNYEAQQDKSGLPNDRFSAERPEGSISTLTIQRTEQRDSAMYRCASSRSTSGGAYNEQFFGPGTRLTVL.

J is TRBJ1-2 and V is TRBV12-3 or TRBV12-4; D is undetermined. CDR3 length: 13 amino acids. Trimming removed 2 bases from V and 7 bases from J, with 11 bases in between. The CDR3 region is CASSLLRVGGYTF. DNA for the CDR3: TGTGCCAGCAGTTTACTACGGGTCGGTGGCTACACCTTC.

The chain couples TRBV9 to TRBJ2-7; TRBD2 matches at 7 bases. The CDR3 is 15 residues long. Unmatched junction bases numbered 10, after V lost 4 bases and J lost 3 bases. The germline CDR1 and CDR2 sequences are SGDLS and YYNGEE. The CDR3 DNA reads as TGTGCCAGCAGCCCCCCCGGTATAGCGGGCTACGAGCAGTACTTC. Protein sequence: CASSPPGIAGYEQYF.

The chain uses TRBV10-2 and TRBJ2-7; 9 bases are a match to TRBD1. CDR1 and CDR2 (germline): WSHSY, SAAADI. CDR3 length equals 14 residues. Losses at the gene ends were 2 bases for V and 9 bases for J; bases not matched to a gene: 8. This CDR3 is CASSEPGQGWGQYF. The CDR3 DNA sequence: TGCGCCAGCAGTGAGCCGGGACAGGGCTGGGGGCAGTACTTC.

The rearrangement uses TRBV7-9 and TRBJ2-7; TRBD1 might be the D (6 bases). With 1 base removed from V and 1 base from J, the gap between germline ends came to 8 bases. Germline CDR1 is SEHNR and CDR2 is FQNEAQ (reference sequence). The CDR3 is made up of 14 amino acids. The CDR3 sequence is CASSLGGPSYEQYF. In nucleotides, the CDR3 is TGTGCCAGCAGCTTAGGGGGGCCGTCCTACGAGCAGTACTTC.

This clone was recorded a few times. The genes are TRBV19 and TRBJ2-5, with D perhaps matching TRBD2 (5 bases). Germline V lookup: CDR1 LNHDA, CDR2 SQIVND (reference sequence). The CDR3 sequence is 13 residues long. With 5 bases removed from V and 4 bases from J, the gap between germline ends came to 11 bases. The CDR3 here is CASSGRWGETQYF. Here the CDR3 DNA reads TGTGCCAGTAGTGGGAGATGGGGAGAGACCCAGTACTTC.

V usage is TRBV10-3 and J usage is TRBJ1-5; 7 bases are shared with TRBD1. V trimming: 4 bases; J trimming: 2 bases; junction bases outside the gene matches: 8. This CDR3 is built from 16 residues. Per the germline V gene, CDR1 is ENHRY and CDR2 is SYGVKD. The CDR3 is CAISGGDRARNQPQHF. CDR3 nucleotides: TGTGCCATCAGTGGGGGTGACAGGGCCCGCAATCAGCCCCAGCATTTT.